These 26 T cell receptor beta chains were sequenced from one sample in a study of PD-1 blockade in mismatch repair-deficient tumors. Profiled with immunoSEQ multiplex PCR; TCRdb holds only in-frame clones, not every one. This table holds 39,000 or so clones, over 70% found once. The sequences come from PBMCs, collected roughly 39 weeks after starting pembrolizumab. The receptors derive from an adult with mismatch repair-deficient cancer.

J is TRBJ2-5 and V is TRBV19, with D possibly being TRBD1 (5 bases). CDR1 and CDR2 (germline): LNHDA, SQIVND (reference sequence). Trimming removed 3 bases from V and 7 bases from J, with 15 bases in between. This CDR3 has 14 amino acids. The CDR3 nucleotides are TGTGCCAGTAGTATGATTCCAGGGATGGGGACCCAGTACTTC. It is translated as CASSMIPGMGTQYF.

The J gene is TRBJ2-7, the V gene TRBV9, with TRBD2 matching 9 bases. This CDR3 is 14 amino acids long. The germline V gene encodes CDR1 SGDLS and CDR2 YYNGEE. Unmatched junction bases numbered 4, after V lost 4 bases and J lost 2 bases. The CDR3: CASSRLAGTYEQYF. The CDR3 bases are TGTGCCAGCAGCAGGCTAGCGGGGACCTACGAGCAGTACTTC.

The chain's CDR3 is CASGGLTKNIQYF. The DNA for the CDR3 is TGTGCCAGTGGGGGACTCACCAAAAACATTCAGTACTTC. The V gene is TRBV9, the J gene TRBJ2-4, with D possibly being TRBD2 (6 bases). The CDR3 has 13 residues. Trimming took off 8 bases at V and 2 bases at J, with 11 bases between the two ends. The germline V gene encodes CDR1 SGDLS and CDR2 YYNGEE.

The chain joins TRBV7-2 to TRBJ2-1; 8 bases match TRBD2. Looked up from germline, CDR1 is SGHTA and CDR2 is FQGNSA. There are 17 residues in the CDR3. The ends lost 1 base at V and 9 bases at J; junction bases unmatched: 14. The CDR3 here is CASSLGRRGLVFPEQFF. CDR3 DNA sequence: TGTGCCAGCAGCTTAGGCCGTAGGGGACTAGTCTTTCCTGAGCAGTTCTTC.

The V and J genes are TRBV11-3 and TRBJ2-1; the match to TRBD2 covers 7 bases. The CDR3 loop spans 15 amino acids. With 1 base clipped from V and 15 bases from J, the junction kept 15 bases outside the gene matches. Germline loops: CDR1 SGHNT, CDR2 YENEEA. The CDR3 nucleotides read TGTGCCAGCAGCTTAGGACCCCGGACTAGTGGGTTTGCGTTCTTC. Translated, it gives CASSLGPRTSGFAFF.

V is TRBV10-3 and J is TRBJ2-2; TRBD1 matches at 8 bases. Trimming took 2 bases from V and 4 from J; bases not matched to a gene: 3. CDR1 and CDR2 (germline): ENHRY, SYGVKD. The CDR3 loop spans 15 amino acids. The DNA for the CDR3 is TGTGCCATCAGTGAGCGACAGGGGTCCACCGGGGAGCTGTTTTTT. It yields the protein CAISERQGSTGELFF.

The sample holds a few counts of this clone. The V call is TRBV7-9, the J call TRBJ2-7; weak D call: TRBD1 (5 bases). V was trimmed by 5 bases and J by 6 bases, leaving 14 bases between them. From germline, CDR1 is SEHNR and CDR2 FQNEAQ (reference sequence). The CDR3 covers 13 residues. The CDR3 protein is CASSRTGAAEQYF. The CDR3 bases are TGTGCCAGCAGCCGTACTGGGGCGGCCGAGCAGTACTTC.

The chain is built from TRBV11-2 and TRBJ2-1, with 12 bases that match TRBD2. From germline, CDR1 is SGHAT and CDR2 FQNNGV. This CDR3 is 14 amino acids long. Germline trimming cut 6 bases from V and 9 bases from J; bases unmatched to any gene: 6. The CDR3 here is CASRRTSGKVEQFF. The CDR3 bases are TGTGCCAGCAGACGGACTAGCGGGAAGGTTGAGCAGTTCTTC.

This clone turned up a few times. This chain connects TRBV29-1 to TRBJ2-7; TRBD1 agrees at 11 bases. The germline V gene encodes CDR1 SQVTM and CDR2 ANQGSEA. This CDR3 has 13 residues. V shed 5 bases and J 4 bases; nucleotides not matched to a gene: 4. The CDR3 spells CSVPGQGEYEQYF. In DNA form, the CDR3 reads TGCAGCGTTCCGGGACAGGGGGAATACGAGCAGTACTTC.

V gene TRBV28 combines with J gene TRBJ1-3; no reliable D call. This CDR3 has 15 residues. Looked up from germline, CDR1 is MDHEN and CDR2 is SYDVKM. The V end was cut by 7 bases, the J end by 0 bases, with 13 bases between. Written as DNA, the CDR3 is TGTGCCAGCACCGTCCCCAGAAGCTCTGGAAACACCATATATTTT. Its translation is CASTVPRSSGNTIYF.

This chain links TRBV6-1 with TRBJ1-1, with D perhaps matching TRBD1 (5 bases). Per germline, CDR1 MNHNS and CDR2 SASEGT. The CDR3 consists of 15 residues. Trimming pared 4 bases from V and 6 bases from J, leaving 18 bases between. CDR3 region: CASSAVRGRGAEAFF. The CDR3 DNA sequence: TGTGCCAGCAGTGCCGTCAGAGGGAGGGGCGCTGAAGCTTTCTTT.

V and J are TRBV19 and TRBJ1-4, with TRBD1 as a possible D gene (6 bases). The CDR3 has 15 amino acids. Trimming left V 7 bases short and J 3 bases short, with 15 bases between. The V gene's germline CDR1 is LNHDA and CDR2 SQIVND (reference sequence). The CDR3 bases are TGTGCCAGTAACAAGGGGGGGGCGCCTAATGAAAAACTGTTTTTT. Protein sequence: CASNKGGAPNEKLFF. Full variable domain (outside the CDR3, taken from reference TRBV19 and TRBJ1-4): DGGITQSPKYLFRKEGQNVTLSCEQNLNHDAMYWYRQDPGQGLRLIYYSQIVNDFQKGDIAEGYSVSREKKESFPLTVTSAQKNPTAFYLCASNKGGAPNEKLFFGSGTQLSVL.

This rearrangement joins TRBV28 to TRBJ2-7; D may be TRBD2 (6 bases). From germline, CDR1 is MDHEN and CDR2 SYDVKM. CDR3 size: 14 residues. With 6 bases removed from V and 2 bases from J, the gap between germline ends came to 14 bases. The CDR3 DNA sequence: TGTGCCAGCAGATTTTTCGGCGGGACCTACGAGCAGTACTTC. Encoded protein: CASRFFGGTYEQYF.

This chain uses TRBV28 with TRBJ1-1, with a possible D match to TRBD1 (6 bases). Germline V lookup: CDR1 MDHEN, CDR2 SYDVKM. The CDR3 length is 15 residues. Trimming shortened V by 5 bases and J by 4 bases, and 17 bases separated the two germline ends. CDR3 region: CASSRPQGRGTEAFF. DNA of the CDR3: TGTGCCAGCAGTCGACCACAGGGACGGGGCACTGAAGCTTTCTTT.

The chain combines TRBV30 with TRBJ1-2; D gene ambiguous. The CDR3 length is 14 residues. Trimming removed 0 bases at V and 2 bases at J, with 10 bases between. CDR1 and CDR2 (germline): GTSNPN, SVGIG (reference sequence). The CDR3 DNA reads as TGTGCCTGGAGTGTATTCCGGAGAAACTATGGCTACACCTTC. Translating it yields CAWSVFRRNYGYTF.

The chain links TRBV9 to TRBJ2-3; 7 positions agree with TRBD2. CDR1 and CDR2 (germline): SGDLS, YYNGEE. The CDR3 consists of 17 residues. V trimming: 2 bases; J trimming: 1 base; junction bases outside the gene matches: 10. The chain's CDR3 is CASSVPRLAEGTDTQYF. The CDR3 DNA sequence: TGTGCCAGCAGCGTTCCCCGACTAGCCGAGGGCACAGATACGCAGTATTTT.

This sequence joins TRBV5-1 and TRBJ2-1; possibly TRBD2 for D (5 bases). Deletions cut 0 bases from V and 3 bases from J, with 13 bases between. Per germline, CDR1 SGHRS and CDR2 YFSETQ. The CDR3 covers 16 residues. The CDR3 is CASSLVPGSDYNEQFF. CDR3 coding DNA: TGCGCCAGCAGCTTGGTGCCGGGATCGGACTACAATGAGCAGTTCTTC.

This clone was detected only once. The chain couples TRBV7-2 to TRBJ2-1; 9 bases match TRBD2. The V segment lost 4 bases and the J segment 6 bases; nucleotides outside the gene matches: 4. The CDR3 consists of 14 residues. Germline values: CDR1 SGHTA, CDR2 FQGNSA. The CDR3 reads CASSSEREVNEQFF. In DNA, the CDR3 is TGTGCCAGCAGCTCTGAGCGGGAGGTCAATGAGCAGTTCTTC.

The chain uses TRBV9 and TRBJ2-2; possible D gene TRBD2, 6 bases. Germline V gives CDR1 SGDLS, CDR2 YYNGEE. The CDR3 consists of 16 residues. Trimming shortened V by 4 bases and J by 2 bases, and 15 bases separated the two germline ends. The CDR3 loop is CASSNDGGPNTGELFF. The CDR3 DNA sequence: TGTGCCAGCAGCAACGACGGGGGACCAAACACCGGGGAGCTGTTTTTT.

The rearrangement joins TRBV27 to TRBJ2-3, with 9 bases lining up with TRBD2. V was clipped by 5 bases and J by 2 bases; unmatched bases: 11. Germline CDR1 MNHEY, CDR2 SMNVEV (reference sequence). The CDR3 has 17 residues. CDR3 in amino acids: CASSASGIAGATDTQYF. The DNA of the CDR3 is TGTGCCAGCAGTGCATCGGGGATAGCGGGAGCCACAGATACGCAGTATTTT.

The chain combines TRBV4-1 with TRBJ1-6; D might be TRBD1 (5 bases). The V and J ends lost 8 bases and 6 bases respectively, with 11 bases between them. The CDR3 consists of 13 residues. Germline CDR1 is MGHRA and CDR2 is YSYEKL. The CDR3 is CASALRANSPLHF. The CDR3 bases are TGCGCCAGCGCGCTCAGGGCTAATTCACCCCTCCACTTT.

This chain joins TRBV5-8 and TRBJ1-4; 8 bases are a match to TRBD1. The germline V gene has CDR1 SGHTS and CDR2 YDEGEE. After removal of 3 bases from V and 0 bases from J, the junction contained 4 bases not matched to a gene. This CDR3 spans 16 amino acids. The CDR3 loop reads CASSSGTGSTNEKLFF. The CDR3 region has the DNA TGTGCCAGCAGCTCCGGGACAGGCTCAACTAATGAAAAACTGTTTTTT.

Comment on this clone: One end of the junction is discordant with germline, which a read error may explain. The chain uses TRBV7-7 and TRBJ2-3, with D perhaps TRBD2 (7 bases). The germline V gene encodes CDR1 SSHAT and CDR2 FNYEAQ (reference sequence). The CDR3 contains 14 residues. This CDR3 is CASSLEGGSDTQYF. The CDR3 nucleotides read TGTGCTAGCAGCTTAGAGGGGGGGTCAGATACGCAGTATTTT.

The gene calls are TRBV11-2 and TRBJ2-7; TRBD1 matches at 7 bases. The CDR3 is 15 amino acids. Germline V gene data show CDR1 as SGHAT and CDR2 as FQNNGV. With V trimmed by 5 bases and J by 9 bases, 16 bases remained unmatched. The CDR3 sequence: CASSTYRGRGVVQYF. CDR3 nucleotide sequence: TGTGCCAGCAGCACCTACAGGGGCCGGGGTGTGGTGCAGTACTTC.

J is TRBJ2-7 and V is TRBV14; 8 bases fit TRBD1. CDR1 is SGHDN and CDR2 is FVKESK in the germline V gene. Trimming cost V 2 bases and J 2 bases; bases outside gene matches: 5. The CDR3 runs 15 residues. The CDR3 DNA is TGTGCCAGCAGCCAACAGGGGGCAAAGGCCTACGAGCAGTACTTC. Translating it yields CASSQQGAKAYEQYF.

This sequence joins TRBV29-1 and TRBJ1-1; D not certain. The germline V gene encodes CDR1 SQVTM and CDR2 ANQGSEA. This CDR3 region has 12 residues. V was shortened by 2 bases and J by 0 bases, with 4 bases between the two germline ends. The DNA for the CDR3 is TGCAGCGTTGAACTAGTGAACACTGAAGCTTTCTTT. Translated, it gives CSVELVNTEAFF.